The entry below gives a single TCR beta chain sequence along with its context. Its antigen remains unknown. Unique molecular identifiers tagged individual cDNA molecules. MiXCR, run by TCRdb on the 5' RACE reads, gives a single entry per CDR3 protein. This sample yields some 25,000 distinct CDR3 sequences, of which less than 7% are seen a single time; approximately 2.5% belongs to the top ten. This sample is part of a study of early T cells in non-severe SARS-CoV-2 infection. In the study overall: Sequencing was performed on bulk RNA from unsorted whole blood, leaving chains unpaired.

The CDR3 has 14 amino acids. V was clipped by 2 bases and J by 4 bases, with 8 bases between them. Germline V gene sequence: CDR1 SNHLY, CDR2 FYNNEI. Whole-study findings and limits: VDJdb matches were skewed toward anti-spike CD8 T cell responses.

The clonotype comes from an adult who was a healthcare worker with PCR-confirmed SARS-CoV-2 infection or an uninfected control (not recorded which). The chain recombines TRBV2 with TRBJ2-2; a weak D match, TRBD2 (5 bases). Sequenced sample: whole blood. CDR3 nucleotides: TGTGCCAGCAGTGAATGGGAGCGCACCGGGGAGCTGTTTTTT. Protein sequence: CASSEWERTGELFF.